This T cell receptor beta chain was obtained from a study of blood T cell repertoires in COVID-19. Study as a whole: Nucleic acid was either cDNA or gDNA, and it came from T cells, B-cell-depleted T cells, or PBMCs.

Method: immunoSEQ multiplex PCR; TCRdb's copy keeps in-frame clones and lacks some. Among around 220,000 clones listed, nearly 90% were seen once. Enrolled through a virtual design, the participants were between about 18 and 89 years of age and came from some 25 US areas. People in the exposed group encountered a COVID-19 case within 2 weeks before entering the study. Unmatched junction bases numbered 7, after V lost 4 bases and J lost 1 base. The CDR3 is 16 residues long. The germline V gene encodes CDR1 LNHDA and CDR2 SQIVND (reference sequence). The chain is built from TRBV19 and TRBJ1-1, with 9 positions matching TRBD1. Sequencing was performed on PBMCs or T cells enriched from blood (not recorded which). The sequence came from a man under 40 who had been exposed to COVID-19. CDR3 residues: CASSTPGQGPNTEAFF. Written as DNA, the CDR3 is TGTGCCAGTAGTACTCCGGGACAGGGCCCGAACACTGAAGCTTTCTTT.